Each of the 5 T cell receptor beta chains below was sequenced from the same sample in a study of cytomegalovirus exposure and HLA in healthy donors. The assay was immunoSEQ multiplex PCR, and TCRdb's table has in-frame clones only and misses some. Here the sample spans more than 110,000 clones, approximately 85% being singletons. Sequences were obtained from PBMCs. Source of these receptors: a woman aged 30 to 39 in good health and CMV-seronegative.

This sequence joins TRBV5-6 and TRBJ2-1, with 7 bases lining up with TRBD1. V lost 0 bases, J lost 8 bases, and 14 bases stayed unmatched. CDR1 is SGHDT, CDR2 YYEEEE, per germline. The CDR3 is made up of 17 amino acids. CDR3 amino acids: CASSLGIMGQRVDEQFF. CDR3 bases: TGTGCCAGCAGCTTGGGGATAATGGGACAGCGTGTGGATGAGCAGTTCTTC.

The chain carries TRBV19 and TRBJ2-1; TRBD2 matches at 7 bases. Germline V gives CDR1 LNHDA, CDR2 SQIVND (reference sequence). This CDR3 spans 18 amino acids. J lost 3 bases, V lost 2 bases, and 13 bases had no gene match. Written as DNA, the CDR3 is TGTGCCAGTAGTATAATCTCCCGTCGGCCTAGCGGCTACAATGAGCAGTTCTTC. This gives the protein CASSIISRRPSGYNEQFF. Looking up the rest from reference TRBV19 and TRBJ2-1 gives the full variable domain: DGGITQSPKYLFRKEGQNVTLSCEQNLNHDAMYWYRQDPGQGLRLIYYSQIVNDFQKGDIAEGYSVSREKKESFPLTVTSAQKNPTAFYLCASSIISRRPSGYNEQFFGPGTRLTVL.

The chain couples TRBV7-9 to TRBJ1-1; no reliable D call. Between the trimmed V and J ends, which lost 1 base and 4 bases, there was a span of 10 bases. CDR3 size: 14 residues. From germline, CDR1 is SEHNR and CDR2 FQNEAQ (reference sequence). The CDR3 reads CASSLGSWATEAFF. For the CDR3, the DNA is TGTGCCAGCAGCTTAGGGTCGTGGGCCACTGAAGCTTTCTTT. Drawing the rest from reference TRBV7-9 and TRBJ1-1, the complete variable domain is DTGVSQNPRHKITKRGQNVTFRCDPISEHNRLYWYRQTLGQGPEFLTYFQNEAQLEKSRLLSDRFSAERPKGSFSTLEIQRTEQGDSAMYLCASSLGSWATEAFFGQGTRLTVV.

The chain combines TRBV9 with TRBJ1-2, with a tentative D call TRBD1 (5 bases). Trimming took off 2 bases at V and 7 bases at J, with 24 bases between the two ends. Germline V gene sequence: CDR1 SGDLS, CDR2 YYNGEE. CDR3 size: 17 residues. The CDR3 loop reads CASSVGGEPSRKTGYTF. CDR3 in DNA: TGTGCCAGCAGCGTGGGGGGAGAGCCGTCTCGAAAAACTGGCTACACCTTC. The variable domain in full, with the rest retrieved from reference TRBV9 and TRBJ1-2, is DSGVTQTPKHLITATGQRVTLRCSPRSGDLSVYWYQQSLDQGLQFLIQYYNGEERAKGNILERFSAQQFPDLHSELNLSSLELGDSALYFCASSVGGEPSRKTGYTFGSGTRLTVV.

This chain joins TRBV5-1 and TRBJ1-2, with a tentative D call TRBD1 (5 bases). Trimming took off 5 bases at V and 4 bases at J, with 18 bases between the two ends. CDR3 length equals 15 residues. Germline V gives CDR1 SGHRS, CDR2 YFSETQ. The CDR3 loop reads CASSPGGAITYGYTF. As DNA, the CDR3 is TGCGCCAGCAGTCCCGGCGGGGCCATTACCTATGGCTACACCTTC.